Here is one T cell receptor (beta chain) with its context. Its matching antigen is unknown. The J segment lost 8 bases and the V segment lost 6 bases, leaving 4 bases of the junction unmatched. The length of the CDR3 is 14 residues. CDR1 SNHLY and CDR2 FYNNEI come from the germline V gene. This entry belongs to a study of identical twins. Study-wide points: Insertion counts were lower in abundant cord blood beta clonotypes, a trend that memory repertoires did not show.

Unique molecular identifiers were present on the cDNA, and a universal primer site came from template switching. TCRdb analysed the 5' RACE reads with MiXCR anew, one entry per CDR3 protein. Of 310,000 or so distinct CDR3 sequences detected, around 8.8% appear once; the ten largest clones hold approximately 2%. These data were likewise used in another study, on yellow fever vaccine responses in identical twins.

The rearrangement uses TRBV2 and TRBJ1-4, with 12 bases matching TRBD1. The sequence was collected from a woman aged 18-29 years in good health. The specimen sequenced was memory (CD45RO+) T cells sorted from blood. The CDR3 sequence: CASRGQGAKEKLFF. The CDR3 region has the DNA TGTGCCAGCAGGGGACAGGGGGCGAAAGAAAAACTGTTTTTT.